The 24 T cell receptor beta chains below come from one sample, sequenced in a study of brain T cells in children with intractable seizures. TCRdb's table, derived via immunoSEQ multiplex PCR, lists solely in-frame clones and lacks some. The sample lists just under 65,000 clones; around 96% were seen once. The input for sequencing was peripheral blood, taken at surgery. These receptor sequences come from a boy in the first two years of life with focal cortical dysplasia and intractable seizures.

The V gene is TRBV15, the J gene TRBJ1-5; D unclear. Trimming took 2 bases from V and 2 from J, leaving 4 bases between them. Germline V gene sequence: CDR1 LNHNV, CDR2 YYDKDF (reference sequence). This CDR3 is 13 amino acids long. CDR3 amino acids: CATSRQGNQPQHF. The CDR3 bases are TGTGCCACCAGCAGACAGGGCAATCAGCCCCAGCATTTT.

J is TRBJ2-3 and V is TRBV19; 7 bases line up with TRBD2. V lost 4 bases, J lost 0 bases, and 4 bases stayed unmatched. This CDR3 spans 15 amino acids. Germline V gives CDR1 LNHDA, CDR2 SQIVND (reference sequence). The CDR3 spells CASSKAGVSTDTQYF. Here the CDR3 DNA reads TGTGCCAGTAGTAAGGCGGGGGTGAGCACAGATACGCAGTATTTT.

The chain couples TRBV5-1 to TRBJ1-2, with a possible D match to TRBD1 (6 bases). The CDR3 totals 16 residues. Germline CDR1 is SGHRS and CDR2 is YFSETQ. V lost 4 bases and J lost 4, with 20 bases in between. Here the CDR3 DNA reads TGCGCCAGCAGCCAGGGGCCCGGTGACAGGCTCTATGGCTACACCTTC. This sequence encodes CASSQGPGDRLYGYTF.

This clone is a singleton in its sample. The rearrangement joins TRBV5-4 to TRBJ2-1; 7 bases align to TRBD2. This CDR3 comprises 16 residues. V lost 0 bases to trimming and J lost 0 bases; unmatched junction nucleotides: 3. CDR1 SGHNT and CDR2 YYREEE come from the germline V gene (reference sequence). The CDR3 is CASSLAGRPSYNEQFF. The CDR3, as DNA: TGTGCCAGCAGCTTGGCCGGGAGGCCCTCCTACAATGAGCAGTTCTTC.

V gene TRBV2 combines with J gene TRBJ1-2; maybe TRBD1 (6 bases). The CDR3 is 13 amino acids. The germline V gene has CDR1 SNHLY and CDR2 FYNNEI. Trimming took off 2 bases at V and 2 bases at J, with 6 bases between the two ends. The CDR3, as DNA: TGTGCCAGCAGTGAACAGGGGAACTATGGCTACACCTTC. It yields the protein CASSEQGNYGYTF.

In this sample, this clone turned up once. The genes are TRBV6-5 and TRBJ2-1; 9 bases are shared with TRBD2. Trimming at V came to 7 bases and at J to 8 bases, leaving 9 bases not matched to a gene. Germline V gene data show CDR1 as MNHEY and CDR2 as SVGAGI. This CDR3 is built from 14 residues. CDR3 sequence: CASMAGGGAHEQFF. DNA for the CDR3: TGTGCCAGCATGGCGGGAGGGGGGGCGCATGAGCAGTTCTTC.

V is TRBV12-3 or TRBV12-4 and J is TRBJ1-1; D perhaps matches TRBD1 (5 bases). This CDR3 is built from 13 residues. The ends were cut back, 5 bases at V and 5 bases at J, with 12 bases in the middle. CDR3 residues: CASSPGLGTEAFF. In nucleotides, the CDR3 is TGTGCCAGCAGTCCGGGACTTGGGACTGAAGCTTTCTTT.

This rearrangement joins TRBV2 to TRBJ1-6, with D possibly TRBD1 on 5 matching bases. V was shortened by 6 bases and J by 8 bases, with 26 bases between the two germline ends. CDR1 and CDR2 (germline): SNHLY, FYNNEI. The CDR3 runs to 18 residues. Written as DNA, the CDR3 is TGTGCCAGCAGGGTCCCCCAGCGGGGCGCTTTAAGGGATTCACCCCTCCACTTT. As protein: CASRVPQRGALRDSPLHF.

The chain joins TRBV7-2 to TRBJ1-5; unclear D gene. The CDR3 has 16 residues. Germline CDR1 is SGHTA and CDR2 is FQGNSA. V was pared by 1 base and J by 0 bases, with 10 bases between. The CDR3 loop is CASSLVPGDSNQPQHF. For the CDR3, the DNA is TGTGCCAGCAGCTTAGTTCCGGGCGATAGCAATCAGCCCCAGCATTTT.

The V and J genes are TRBV28 and TRBJ2-1; 7 nucleotides agree with TRBD1. The germline V gene has CDR1 MDHEN and CDR2 SYDVKM. CDR3 size: 15 residues. Trimming took 4 bases from V and 4 from J; bases not matched to a gene: 7. The DNA of the CDR3 is TGTGCCAGCAGTTCTACAGGGGAGAAATACAATGAGCAGTTCTTC. This gives the protein CASSSTGEKYNEQFF.

The chain couples TRBV5-4 to TRBJ2-1; the D gene is possibly TRBD2 (5 bases). Looked up from germline, CDR1 is SGHNT and CDR2 is YYREEE (reference sequence). V lost 1 base, J lost 8 bases, and 13 bases lay in between. The CDR3 spans 14 residues. The CDR3 is CASSLTRSSDEQFF. Written as DNA, the CDR3 is TGTGCCAGCAGCTTGACTAGGTCATCGGATGAGCAGTTCTTC.

This chain joins TRBV5-1 and TRBJ2-1; TRBD2 matches 10 bases. The CDR3 consists of 16 residues. The germline V gene encodes CDR1 SGHRS and CDR2 YFSETQ. V gave up 7 bases and J gave up 0 bases; unmatched junction bases: 7. The CDR3 protein is CASSSGGHLSYNEQFF. For the CDR3, the DNA is TGCGCCAGCTCTAGCGGGGGCCACCTCTCCTACAATGAGCAGTTCTTC.

The V gene is TRBV6-1, the J gene TRBJ2-7; 8 bases fit TRBD1. Germline trimming cut 4 bases from V and 5 bases from J; bases unmatched to any gene: 16. This CDR3 contains 17 residues. CDR1 is MNHNS and CDR2 is SASEGT in the germline V gene. As DNA, the CDR3 is TGTGCCAGCAGTGCCCCCTTGGGGACAGGATTTCGGGACGAGCAGTACTTC. Translating it yields CASSAPLGTGFRDEQYF.

This chain connects TRBV19 to TRBJ1-6; 8 bases fit TRBD1. Germline assignment: CDR1 LNHDA and CDR2 SQIVND (reference sequence). CDR3 length: 17 amino acids. V dropped 3 bases and J dropped 8; count of bases not matched to a gene: 12. The CDR3: CASSMYSPGQGYSPLHF. CDR3 bases: TGTGCCAGTAGTATGTACAGCCCAGGACAGGGCTATTCACCCCTCCACTTT.

The CDR3 sequence is CASSLSGGDYNEQFF. CDR3 in DNA: TGTGCCAGCAGTTTATCAGGCGGGGATTACAATGAGCAGTTCTTC. The V and J genes are TRBV27 and TRBJ2-1, with D tentatively TRBD2 (6 bases). This CDR3 comprises 15 residues. The ends were cut back, 0 bases at V and 4 bases at J, with 10 bases in the middle. Germline values: CDR1 MNHEY, CDR2 SMNVEV (reference sequence).

This rearrangement joins TRBV19 to TRBJ2-7; TRBD1 matches at 9 bases. V lost 5 bases to trimming and J lost 4 bases; unmatched junction nucleotides: 6. The CDR3 is made up of 14 amino acids. CDR1 LNHDA and CDR2 SQIVND come from the germline V gene (reference sequence). For the CDR3, the DNA is TGTGCCAGTAGTTTCGCCGGGACAGGGTACGAGCAGTACTTC. Protein sequence: CASSFAGTGYEQYF.

The J gene is TRBJ2-7, the V gene TRBV19; 9 nucleotides match TRBD1. The V and J ends lost 3 bases and 3 bases, in that order; junction bases with no gene match: 3. The germline CDR1 and CDR2 sequences are LNHDA and SQIVND (reference sequence). This CDR3 region has 14 residues. For the CDR3, the DNA is TGTGCCAGTAGTATGGGGACAGGGCTCTACGAGCAGTACTTC. Translation: CASSMGTGLYEQYF.

The rearrangement joins TRBV9 to TRBJ2-3; D unclear. In germline, CDR1 is SGDLS, CDR2 YYNGEE. Trimming took off 0 bases at V and 4 bases at J, with 3 bases between the two ends. The CDR3 is made up of 12 amino acids. DNA for the CDR3: TGTGCCAGCAGCGTAGTGGCAGATACGCAGTATTTT. This gives the protein CASSVVADTQYF.

The CDR3 reads CASTQGSRVQPQHF. CDR3 DNA: TGTGCCAGCACCCAGGGAAGTCGAGTTCAGCCCCAGCATTTT. The genes are TRBV28 and TRBJ1-5; possible D gene TRBD1, 5 bases. The CDR3 totals 14 residues. The V and J ends lost 7 bases and 6 bases respectively, with 16 bases between them. Germline V gives CDR1 MDHEN, CDR2 SYDVKM.

The chain links TRBV12-3 or TRBV12-4 to TRBJ1-1; no firm D call. The CDR3 extends over 13 amino acids. Deletions cut 3 bases from V and 0 bases from J, with 5 bases between. The CDR3 loop reads CASSFLMNTEAFF. CDR3 nucleotide sequence: TGTGCCAGCAGTTTCTTAATGAACACTGAAGCTTTCTTT.

The chain links TRBV28 to TRBJ1-2; perhaps TRBD1 as D (5 bases). Germline-derived CDR1 and CDR2 are MDHEN and SYDVKM. This CDR3 has 14 amino acids. Trimming stripped 1 base from V and 5 bases from J, with 11 bases between. This CDR3 is CASSLFIGGYGYTF. Written as DNA, the CDR3 is TGTGCCAGCAGTTTATTTATCGGGGGGTATGGCTACACCTTC.

V is TRBV2 and J is TRBJ1-2, with D possibly matching TRBD1 (5 bases). Germline V gene sequence: CDR1 SNHLY, CDR2 FYNNEI. V dropped 1 base and J dropped 8 bases, with 8 bases sitting between them. The CDR3 is 12 residues long. CDR3 sequence: CASSEGTGGYTF. The CDR3 DNA follows: TGTGCCAGCAGTGAAGGTACAGGAGGCTACACCTTC.

This chain uses TRBV28 with TRBJ1-4, with 8 nucleotides matching TRBD1. Trimming took 3 bases from V and 7 from J; bases not matched to a gene: 4. CDR1 and CDR2 (germline): MDHEN, SYDVKM. This CDR3 is 14 amino acids long. In nucleotides, the CDR3 is TGTGCCAGCAGTTTGACAGGGGTTTTTGAAAAACTGTTTTTT. Translating it yields CASSLTGVFEKLFF.

This clone was picked up one time. This chain joins TRBV3-1 (or the pseudogene TRBV3-2) and TRBJ1-2, with D uncertain. Germline V gives CDR1 LGHDT, CDR2 YNNKEL (reference sequence). The CDR3 covers 15 residues. V was cut by 0 bases and J by 0 bases, with 8 bases left in between. This CDR3 is CASSQDHRANYGYTF. DNA for the CDR3: TGTGCCAGCAGCCAAGATCACCGAGCTAACTATGGCTACACCTTC.